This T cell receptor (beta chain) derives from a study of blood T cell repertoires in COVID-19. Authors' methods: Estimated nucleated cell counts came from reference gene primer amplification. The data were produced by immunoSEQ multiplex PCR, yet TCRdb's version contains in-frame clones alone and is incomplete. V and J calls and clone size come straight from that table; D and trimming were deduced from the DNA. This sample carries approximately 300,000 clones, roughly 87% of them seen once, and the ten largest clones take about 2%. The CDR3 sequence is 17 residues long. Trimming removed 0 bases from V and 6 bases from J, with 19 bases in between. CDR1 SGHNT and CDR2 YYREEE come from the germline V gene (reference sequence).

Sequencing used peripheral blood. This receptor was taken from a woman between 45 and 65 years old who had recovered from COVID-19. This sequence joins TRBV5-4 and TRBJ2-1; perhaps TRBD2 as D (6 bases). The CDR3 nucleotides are TGTGCCAGCAGCTTGGTAATTCGGGAGACGGTCGCCAATGAGCAGTTCTTC. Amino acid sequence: CASSLVIRETVANEQFF.